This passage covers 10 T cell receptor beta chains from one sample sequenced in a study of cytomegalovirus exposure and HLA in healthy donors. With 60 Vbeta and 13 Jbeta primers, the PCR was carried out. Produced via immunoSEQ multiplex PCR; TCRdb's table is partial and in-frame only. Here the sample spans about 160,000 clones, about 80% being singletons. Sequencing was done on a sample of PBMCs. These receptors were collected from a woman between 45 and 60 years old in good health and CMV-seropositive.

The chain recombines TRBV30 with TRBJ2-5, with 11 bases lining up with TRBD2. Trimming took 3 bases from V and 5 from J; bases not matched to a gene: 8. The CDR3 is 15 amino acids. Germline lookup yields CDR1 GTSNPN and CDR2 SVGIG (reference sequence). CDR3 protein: CAWRDTGTSGETQYF. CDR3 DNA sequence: TGTGCCTGGAGGGATACCGGGACTAGCGGTGAGACCCAGTACTTC.

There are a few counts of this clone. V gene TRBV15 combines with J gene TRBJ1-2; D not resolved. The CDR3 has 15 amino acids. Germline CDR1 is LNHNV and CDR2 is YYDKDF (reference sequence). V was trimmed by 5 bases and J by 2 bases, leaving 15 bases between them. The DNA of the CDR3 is TGTGCCACCAGCCTCGATCAGGATGCAAACTATGGCTACACCTTC. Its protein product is CATSLDQDANYGYTF.

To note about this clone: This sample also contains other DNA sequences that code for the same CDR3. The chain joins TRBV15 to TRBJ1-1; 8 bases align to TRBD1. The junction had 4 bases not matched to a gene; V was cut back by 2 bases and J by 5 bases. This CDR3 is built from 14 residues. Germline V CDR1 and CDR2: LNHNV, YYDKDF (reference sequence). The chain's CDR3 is CATSRQGASTEAFF. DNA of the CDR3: TGTGCCACCAGCAGACAGGGGGCGAGTACTGAAGCTTTCTTT. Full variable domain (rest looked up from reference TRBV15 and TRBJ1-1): DAMVIQNPRYQVTQFGKPVTLSCSQTLNHNVMYWYQQKSSQAPKLLFHYYDKDFNNEADTPDNFQSRRPNTSFCFLDIRSPGLGDTAMYLCATSRQGASTEAFFGQGTRLTVV.

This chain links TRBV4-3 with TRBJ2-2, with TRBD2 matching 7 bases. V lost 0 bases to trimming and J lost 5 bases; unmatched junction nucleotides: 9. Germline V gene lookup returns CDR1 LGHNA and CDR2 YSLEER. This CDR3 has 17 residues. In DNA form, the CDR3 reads TGCGCCAGCAGCCAAGATGGGACGGGGGGAAGGACCGGGGAGCTGTTTTTT. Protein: CASSQDGTGGRTGELFF.

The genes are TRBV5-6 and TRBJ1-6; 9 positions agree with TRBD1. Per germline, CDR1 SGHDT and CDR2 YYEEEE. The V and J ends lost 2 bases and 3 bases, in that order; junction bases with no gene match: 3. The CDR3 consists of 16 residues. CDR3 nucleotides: TGTGCCAGCAGCTTCCGGACAGGGGACTATAATTCACCCCTCCACTTT. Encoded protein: CASSFRTGDYNSPLHF.

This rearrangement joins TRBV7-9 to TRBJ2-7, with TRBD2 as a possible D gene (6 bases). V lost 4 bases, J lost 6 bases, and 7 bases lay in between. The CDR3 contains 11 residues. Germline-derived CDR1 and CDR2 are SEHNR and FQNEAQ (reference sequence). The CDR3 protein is CASSSSAEQYF. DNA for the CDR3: TGTGCCAGCAGCTCTAGCGCCGAGCAGTACTTC.

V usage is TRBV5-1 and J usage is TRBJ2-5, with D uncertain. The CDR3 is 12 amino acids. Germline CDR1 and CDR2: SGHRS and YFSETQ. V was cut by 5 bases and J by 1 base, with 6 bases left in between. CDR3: CASSQSQETQYF. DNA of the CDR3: TGCGCCAGCAGTCAATCCCAAGAGACCCAGTACTTC.

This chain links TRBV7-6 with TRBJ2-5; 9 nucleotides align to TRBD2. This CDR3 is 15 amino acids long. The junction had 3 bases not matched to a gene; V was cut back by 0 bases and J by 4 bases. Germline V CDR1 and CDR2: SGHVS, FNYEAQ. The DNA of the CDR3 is TGTGCCAGCAGCTTAGCCGGCGGGAGGGGAGAGACCCAGTACTTC. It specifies CASSLAGGRGETQYF. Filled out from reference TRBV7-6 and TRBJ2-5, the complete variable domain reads GAGVSQSPRYKVTKRGQDVALRCDPISGHVSLYWYRQALGQGPEFLTYFNYEAQQDKSGLPNDRFSAERPEGSISTLTIQRTEQRDSAMYRCASSLAGGRGETQYFGPGTRLLVL.

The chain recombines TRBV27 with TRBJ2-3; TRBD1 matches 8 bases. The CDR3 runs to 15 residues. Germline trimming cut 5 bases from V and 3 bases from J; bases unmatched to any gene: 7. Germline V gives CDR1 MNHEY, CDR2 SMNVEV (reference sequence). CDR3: CASSQLDRVTDTQYF. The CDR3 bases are TGTGCCAGCAGTCAACTGGACAGGGTAACAGATACGCAGTATTTT.

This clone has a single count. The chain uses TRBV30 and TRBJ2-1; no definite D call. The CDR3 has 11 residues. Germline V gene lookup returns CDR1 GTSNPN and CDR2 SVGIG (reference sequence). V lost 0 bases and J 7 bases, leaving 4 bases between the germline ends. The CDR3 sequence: CAWSVQNEQFF. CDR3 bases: TGTGCCTGGAGTGTACAGAATGAGCAGTTCTTC.